Given below is one T cell receptor (beta chain) in context. Its antigen is unknown. CDR1 SGHAT and CDR2 FQNNGV come from the germline V gene. The CDR3 totals 15 residues. V lost 3 bases to trimming and J lost 5 bases, with 16 bases between them. This specimen comes from a study of shared clonotypes between healthy human individuals. Study background: CD4 naive cells filled three plates per donor, CD4 memory three, CD8 naive two and CD8 memory one.

Measured with immunoSEQ multiplex PCR; TCRdb has only the in-frame clones, and not every one. This repertoire shows a few hundred thousand clones, almost 97% found once; its top ten account for 0.045% to 0.06%. Whole-study findings and limits: Clonotypes that were shared across a few donors made up around 4.6% of naive CD4 clonotypes.

The material sequenced was naive CD4+ T cells sorted from blood. Subset in this sample: CD45RA+ positively selected. The clonotype comes from a woman between 25 and 40 years old in good health. The chain links TRBV11-2 to TRBJ2-5, with unresolved D. In nucleotides, the CDR3 is TGTGCCAGCAGCTTCTCGAATAGCAGAGTTGAGACCCAGTACTTC. It codes for CASSFSNSRVETQYF.